The clone carrying this T cell receptor beta chain has just a few counts. Antigen unknown. The data derive from a study of CD8 T cells in ankylosing spondylitis. General study results and limits: Researchers reportedly found disease-linked clones significantly enriched in matched ankylosing spondylitis synovial fluid. Clones linked to the disease showed a CD8+ phenotype. They occurred at relatively low frequencies in peripheral blood. In ankylosing spondylitis blood, a motif of roughly 8 highly homologous TCR beta variants appeared characteristic.

TCRdb independently ran MiXCR on the 5' RACE reads; one entry per CDR3 protein. Of 390,000 or so distinct CDR3 sequences listed, 20% to 25% are singletons. With 5 bases clipped from V and 8 bases from J, the junction kept 8 bases outside the gene matches. CDR3 length: 14 residues. The TCR comes from a male donor with ankylosing spondylitis. The rearrangement links TRBV12-3 or TRBV12-4 to TRBJ2-1, with 8 bases identical to TRBD1. Sequenced material: blood, either unsorted or a sorted T cell fraction (not recorded which). This CDR3 reads CASSPGQGRDEQFF. As DNA, the CDR3 is TGTGCCAGCAGTCCCGGACAGGGACGGGATGAGCAGTTCTTC.